Sequencing of this T cell receptor beta chain was carried out in a study of T cell responses to AZD1222 COVID-19 vaccine (dated by TCRdb to about 2021). Context from the whole study: AZD1222 recipients with second doses at about 4 weeks or about 12 weeks were pooled, because spike-specific TCR depth and breadth did not differ between schedules. A total of 230 or so trial participants underwent TCR sequencing, of whom about 200 received two doses of AZD1222 and about 26 received two doses of the MenACWY control vaccine. Enrollment into the trials was organized by age into subgroups of 18-55, 56-69 and 70-plus years, and those subgroups contained about 160, 30 and 59 TCR-sequenced participants, respectively.

The germline V end is reduced by 5 bases and the J end by 5 bases; junction bases left unmatched: 14. CDR1 and CDR2, per the germline V gene (reference sequence), are SEHNR and FQNEAQ. Reading from cysteine to phenylalanine, the CDR3 counts 16 amino acids. The retained sequence is limited to the CDR3, 48 bases, with the frame set at the first base. The time point label, as the study defines it: baseline before first vaccination. The vaccinee samples were drawn from two UK trials, COV001 and COV002, one of which was a single-blind randomized controlled phase 2/3 trial testing AZD1222 (ChAdOx1 nCoV-19) in healthy adults. For TCRbeta chain sequencing, PBMC samples from trial participants were taken at day 0 and at day 28 after the second dose. The CDR3 regions of human TCRbeta chains were analyzed by immunosequencing. The source study handled its data this way. TCRs in the repertoires were matched against a reference library of SARS-CoV-2-specific TCRs that had been generated with the MIRA antigen-specificity platform. Breadth was defined as the fraction of unique TCRs that were SARS-CoV-2-associated. Depth was defined as the fraction of total T cells that were SARS-CoV-2-associated. Using the MIRA data, each spike-specific TCR was assigned both to the spike region to which the TCR was reactive and to a CD4 or CD8 class. Log10-transformed breadth and depth values were compared by one-way ANOVA with Sidak's multiple comparisons tests. TCRdb took this table from immuneACCESS and kept in-frame rearrangements with V and J called. Such tables lack part of the clones; where checked against another copy, unresolved V genes explain under half of the gap, and the rest is unexplained. The DNA gave D and trimming, while V, J and clone size come from that table. The sample contains approximately 120,000 clones, 91% of them found a single time. The ten largest clones capture 6.5% to 9.5% of the sample.

About this clone itself: The antigen it binds to is not known. No much larger clone exists at a distance of one base, and base qualities are not known.

Study-wide findings and limitations: Conclusions about previously exposed vaccinees were limited because only a handful of AZD1222 recipients were SARS-CoV-2 seropositive at baseline. Participants were mostly white British, with more females than males. The authors suggested clonal diversity may have been underestimated. Reportedly, almost half of the unique spike-specific TCRs recognized epitopes lying outside the regions that are mutated in the B.1.351 and B.1.1.7 variants. In the small 56-69-year group, the increase in depth fell short of significance, most likely because of low power. Spike-specific TCR breadth and depth rose significantly after two AZD1222 doses compared with day 0 and with MenACWY recipients. Because no day 14 peak-response samples were available, repertoires were characterized only after the peak T cell response. The vaccine-associated CD4 TCRs covered the entire spike protein, and the dominant responses fell in regions 160-218 and 743-854.

The chain uses TRBV7-9 and TRBJ2-5; TRBD2 agrees with 7 junctional bases. The receptor was derived from an adult in good health. The sample in question was peripheral blood, obtained on day 0 of AZD1222 vaccination. The CDR3 reads as follows: CASSRWGTTTRETQYF. The nucleotides read TGTGCCAGCAGCCGTTGGGGGACTACCACCCGGGAGACCCAGTACTTC.